This T cell receptor beta chain was retrieved from a study of blood T cell repertoires in COVID-19. Background on the study: Sites across the United States, Italy and Spain contributed samples from acute and convalescent COVID-19.

J was trimmed by 0 bases and V by 6 bases; bases with no gene match: 4. Germline loops: CDR1 SNHLY, CDR2 FYNNEI. This CDR3 has 15 amino acids. Original handling: Estimation of nucleated cell counts was performed using reference gene primer amplification. Produced via immunoSEQ multiplex PCR; TCRdb's table is partial and in-frame only. D and trimming were read from the DNA, whereas the V and J calls and clone size are those reported in that table. The sample includes about 280,000 clones, about 90% of them seen just once. Participants were aged about 18 to 89 years from approximately 25 US areas. Each participant's cohort was designated according to participant-reported clinical history. This clone has at least ten counts.

This sequence originates from a woman aged 18-30 years with acute COVID-19. The chain recombines TRBV2 with TRBJ1-1; the match to TRBD1 covers 10 bases. The specimen was PBMCs or T cells enriched from blood (not recorded which). The DNA of the CDR3 is TGTGCCAGCAGGGACAGGGGGTTCATGAACACTGAAGCTTTCTTT. This encodes CASRDRGFMNTEAFF.